A selection of T cell receptor beta chains follows, all from one sample in a study of blood T cell repertoires in COVID-19. Repertoires were generated with immunoSEQ multiplex PCR, while TCRdb's copy carries only in-frame clones and drops some. The sample yields tens of thousands of clones, 80% to 85% seen once. Sequenced sample: peripheral blood. All receptors derive from a human donor in a cohort sampled during active COVID-19. CDR3s include the opening cysteine and the closing phenylalanine or tryptophan. The order of the fields is V gene, J gene, D gene, clone size, CDR3 protein, CDR3 DNA. A D gene is named only where the DNA matches it firmly. Clone size is given for some rows only: seen once, a few or many times, or a class if the clone is expanded.

TRBV7-2	TRBJ1-1	-	-	CASSSYREGHPEAFF	TGTGCCAGCAGCTCCTACAGGGAGGGTCACCCTGAAGCTTTCTTT
TRBV5-6	TRBJ1-2	TRBD1	-	CASSLVDRGYGYTF	TGTGCCAGCAGCTTGGTGGACAGGGGCTATGGCTACACCTTC
TRBV5-1	TRBJ2-7	TRBD1	-	CASSLAGTGSYEQYF	TGCGCCAGCAGCTTGGCCGGGACAGGGTCCTACGAGCAGTACTTC
TRBV24-1	TRBJ1-4	-	once	CATGEQDNEKLFF	TGTGCCACCGGGGAACAGGATAATGAAAAACTGTTTTTT
TRBV5-4	TRBJ2-3	TRBD2	-	CASSSGALTDTQYF	TGTGCCAGCAGTAGCGGGGCCCTCACAGATACGCAGTATTTT
TRBV7-9	TRBJ2-7	TRBD1	-	CASRQQGADEQYF	TGTGCCAGCAGACAACAGGGGGCGGACGAGCAGTACTTC
TRBV10-3	TRBJ2-3	-	-	CAISEGIVDSDTQYF	TGTGCCATCAGTGAGGGCATAGTGGACTCAGATACGCAGTATTTT
TRBV28	TRBJ2-3	-	once	CASRPVFSPGTDTQYF	TGTGCCAGCAGACCAGTATTCAGCCCCGGGACAGATACGCAGTATTTT
TRBV13	TRBJ2-7	-	-	CASSLGGRHSEQYF	TGTGCCAGCAGCTTAGGGGGCAGGCATTCCGAGCAGTACTTC
TRBV11-2	TRBJ1-6	TRBD1	few	CASSLDKVQGEYNSPLHF	TGTGCCAGCAGCTTAGATAAGGTTCAGGGGGAATATAATTCACCCCTCCACTTT
TRBV12-3/TRBV12-4	TRBJ2-7	-	few	CASSLAREQYF	TGTGCCAGCAGTTTAGCGCGCGAGCAGTACTTC
TRBV3-1/TRBV3-2	TRBJ1-1	-	-	CASSQGTGDINTEAFF	TGTGCCAGCAGCCAAGGCACCGGGGATATCAACACTGAAGCTTTCTTT
TRBV14	TRBJ2-1	TRBD2	-	CASSRGLAGMNEQFF	TGTGCCAGCAGCCGAGGACTAGCGGGGATGAATGAGCAGTTCTTC
TRBV4-3	TRBJ1-2	TRBD1	-	CASSQEPTGGSYGYTF	TGCGCCAGCAGCCAAGAGCCTACAGGGGGCAGCTATGGCTACACCTTC
TRBV5-6	TRBJ1-2	-	-	CASSLQGGYGYTF	TGTGCCAGCAGCTTGCAGGGTGGCTATGGCTACACCTTC
TRBV5-4	TRBJ2-2	-	-	CASSLGGSAGTGELFF	TGTGCCAGCAGCTTGGGGGGTTCGGCGGGCACCGGGGAGCTGTTTTTT
TRBV28	TRBJ1-4	-	-	CASSFRQSGKEKLFF	TGTGCCAGCAGTTTCAGACAGAGCGGGAAGGAAAAACTGTTTTTT
TRBV29-1	TRBJ2-3	TRBD1	-	CSVVGQGGTDTQYF	TGCAGCGTTGTCGGGCAGGGGGGCACAGATACGCAGTATTTT
TRBV3-1/TRBV3-2	TRBJ1-2	-	-	CASSHRAANYGYTF	TGTGCCAGCAGCCACAGGGCAGCTAACTATGGCTACACCTTC
TRBV27	TRBJ1-4	-	-	CASSLPNEKLFF	TGTGCCAGCAGTCTACCTAATGAAAAACTGTTTTTT
TRBV5-4	TRBJ2-1	TRBD2	many	CASSSLDSGGADEQFF	TGTGCCAGCAGCTCCTTGGACAGCGGGGGGGCCGATGAGCAGTTCTTC
TRBV9	TRBJ2-1	TRBD1	-	CASSDTGGGNEQFF	TGTGCCAGCAGCGACACAGGGGGCGGGAATGAGCAGTTCTTC
TRBV28	TRBJ2-1	TRBD1	-	CASRSTRQGSNEQFF	TGTGCCAGCAGGTCTACTCGACAGGGTTCTAATGAGCAGTTCTTC
TRBV19	TRBJ1-2	TRBD1	-	CASSKAGGDYGYTF	TGTGCCAGTAGTAAGGCAGGGGGCGACTATGGCTACACCTTC
TRBV3-1/TRBV3-2	TRBJ1-1	TRBD1	few	CASSLGQGSPFRTEAFF	TGTGCCAGCAGCCTCGGACAGGGATCCCCTTTTCGGACTGAAGCTTTCTTT
TRBV27	TRBJ2-3	TRBD1	-	CASSLLAGGITDTQYF	TGTGCCAGCAGTTTACTGGCAGGGGGCATTACAGATACGCAGTATTTT
TRBV3-1/TRBV3-2	TRBJ1-1	TRBD1	medium-sized	CASSQIGQGNTEAFF	TGTGCCAGCAGCCAAATCGGACAGGGAAACACTGAAGCTTTCTTT
TRBV6-2/TRBV6-3	TRBJ1-5	-	-	CASSSSYRYSPQPQHF	TGTGCCAGCAGTTCGTCATACAGGTATTCTCCTCAGCCCCAGCATTTT
TRBV27	TRBJ2-1	-	-	CASTSGTRWSSEQFF	TGTGCCAGCACGTCGGGTACAAGGTGGTCGAGTGAGCAGTTCTTC
TRBV7-2	TRBJ1-6	-	-	CASSLAPGSHSPLHF	TGTGCCAGCAGCTTAGCCCCGGGGAGTCATTCACCCCTCCACTTT
TRBV29-1	TRBJ2-3	-	-	CSVAGGTDTQYF	TGCAGCGTTGCCGGGGGCACAGATACGCAGTATTTT
TRBV24-1	TRBJ2-1	TRBD2	-	CATSPSGVPYNEQFF	TGTGCCACCAGTCCTAGCGGGGTTCCCTACAATGAGCAGTTCTTC
TRBV7-9	TRBJ2-2	TRBD1	-	CASSPGQGATGELFF	TGTGCCAGCAGCCCAGGACAGGGCGCCACCGGGGAGCTGTTTTTT
TRBV15	TRBJ1-5	TRBD1	-	CATSRDPPDRGYQPQHF	TGTGCCACCAGCAGAGATCCCCCTGACAGGGGCTATCAGCCCCAGCATTTT
TRBV9	TRBJ2-3	-	-	CASSASGSTDTQYF	TGTGCCAGCAGCGCGAGCGGTAGCACAGATACGCAGTATTTT